The entry that follows covers one T cell receptor beta chain sequence. No cognate antigen has been identified for it. Base qualities are missing; no much larger clone stands one base away. This entry comes from a study of CD8 T cells in Susac syndrome (dated by TCRdb to between 2018 and 2021). Notes on the research overall: Among the Susac syndrome patients who were sequenced, clinically active disease was present in six and clinical remission was observed in about eight. At the time of blood withdrawal, Susac syndrome patients were either therapy-naive, taking corticosteroids (with some also receiving IVIg), or on IVIg alone. Whether CD8+ T cell activation and differentiation in Susac syndrome was antigen driven was tested using repertoire sequencing. Here is what the overall study found, with its caveats: The TCR sequencing and HLA analysis was acknowledged to have included a relatively small number of individuals. The CD4+ T cell repertoire of patients with Susac syndrome showed no detectable clonal expansion.

High-throughput TCR beta sequencing profiled peripheral blood CD8+ and CD4+ T cells from healthy donors, Susac syndrome patients and multiple sclerosis patients. Susac syndrome patients met recently defined diagnostic criteria for definite or probable disease. Bulk CD8+ and CD4+ T cells were purified magnetically by negative isolation, whereas CD8+ TEMRA cells were enriched by FACS. Blood was collected in EDTA tubes and processed within 24 hours, with PBMCs isolated through density gradient centrifugation. PBMCs intended for TCR sequencing were cryopreserved in liquid nitrogen and were subsequently thawed in a 37 degrees C water bath. A purity of at least 90% was achieved for sorted or isolated CD4+, CD8+ and CD8+ TEMRA cells. Counted from cysteine to phenylalanine, this CDR3 has 15 amino acids. Kept here is only the CDR3 DNA, which spans 45 bases and is read in frame from base 1. Trimming accounts for 5 bases at V and 3 bases at J, while the number of junction bases matched to no gene is 7. The germline V gene (reference sequence) yields LNHDA for CDR1 and SQIVND for CDR2.

RNA was extracted using the RNeasy kit, and about 0.5 to 1 microgram was reverse transcribed with random hexamers. TCR beta CDR3 regions were amplified with the immunoSEQ multiplex PCR assay covering 54 Vbeta and 13 Jbeta segments. PCR amplification bias was corrected by using a synthetic template baseline for primer optimization and computational correction. On the study's bioinformatics: Reads were annotated to V, D and J genes per IMGT and analyzed with immunoSEQ Analyzer, keeping only productive sequences. To calculate clonality, Shannon entropy was normalized by log2 of the number of productive unique sequences and then subtracted from one. For each patient and control, public and private clones were evaluated within the 100 most prevalent clones. Clones were defined as Susac-specific when absent from the healthy and MS cohorts, from 1052 published viral clones and from other ImmuneACCESS disease sequences. Through fastp at Q25 and MiXCR, TCRdb rebuilt clones from the public reads, retaining in-frame beta chains. Entries that share a CDR3 protein sequence are merged under the most common genes and DNA. The V and J calls and clone size are TCRdb's, not the authors'. The sample table contains about 140,000 distinct CDR3 sequences; only one count was recorded for 95% of them. The ten largest account for 0.14% of the sample.

Recombination joined TRBV19 with TRBJ2-3, with 8 middle bases fitting TRBD2. The receptor's source is a human donor with Susac syndrome. The sample was CD4+ T cells from PBMCs. The CDR3 loop reads CASSPGTRTTDTQYF. The DNA reads as follows: TGTGCCAGTAGTCCCGGGACTAGAACAACAGATACGCAGTATTTT.